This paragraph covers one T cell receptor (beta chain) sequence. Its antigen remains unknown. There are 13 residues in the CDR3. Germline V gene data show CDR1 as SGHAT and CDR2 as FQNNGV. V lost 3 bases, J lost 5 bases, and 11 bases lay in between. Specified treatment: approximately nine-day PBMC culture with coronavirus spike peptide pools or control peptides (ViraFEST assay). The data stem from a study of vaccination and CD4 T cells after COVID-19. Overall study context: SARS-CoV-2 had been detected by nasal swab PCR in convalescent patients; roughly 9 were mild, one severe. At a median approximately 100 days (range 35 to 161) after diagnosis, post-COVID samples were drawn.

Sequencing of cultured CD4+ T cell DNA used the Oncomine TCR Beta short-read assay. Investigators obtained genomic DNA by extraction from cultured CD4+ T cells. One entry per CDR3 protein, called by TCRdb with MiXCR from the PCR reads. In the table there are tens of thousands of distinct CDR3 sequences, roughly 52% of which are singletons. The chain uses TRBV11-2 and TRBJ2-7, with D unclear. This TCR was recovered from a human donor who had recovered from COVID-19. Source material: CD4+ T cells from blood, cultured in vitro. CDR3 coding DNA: TGTGCCAGCAGCTTCCGGCCAGGAGACGAGCAGTACTTC. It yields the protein CASSFRPGDEQYF.